This T cell receptor (beta chain) was recorded in a study of blood T cells in healthy people across ages. Germline CDR1 is ENHRY and CDR2 is SYGVKD. With 10 bases removed from V and 6 bases from J, the gap between germline ends came to 32 bases. This CDR3 contains 18 residues. Together with a sample-barcoded 5' primer, a J-beta primer mix was included in a second PCR lasting roughly 6 to 12 cycles. Via MiXCR, TCRdb re-called the 5' RACE reads, giving one row per CDR3 protein. The sample has about 1,600,000 distinct CDR3 sequences; 42% are singletons. The chain combines TRBV10-3 with TRBJ2-3; D is tentatively TRBD1 or TRBD2 (6 bases each). Sequenced sample: blood. The sequence was obtained from a woman aged 18-29 years in good health. The CDR3 bases are TGTGCCACTAAAGGGGGAATGGAGGGGGGCAGTTTCAAGGATACGCAGTATTTT. Its protein is CATKGGMEGGSFKDTQYF.